The source of this T cell receptor (beta chain) is a study of blood T cell repertoires in COVID-19. The wider study: Some COVID-19 samples were acute and others convalescent; all came from the United States, Italy and Spain. Nucleic acid was either cDNA or gDNA, and it came from T cells, B-cell-depleted T cells, or PBMCs.

Per the original data handling: Amplification from reference gene primers served as the basis for estimated nucleated cell counts. Assay used: immunoSEQ multiplex PCR; TCRdb lists only in-frame clones, some missing. That table supplies the V and J calls and clone size; D and trimming were determined from the DNA. The data contain 150,000 to 200,000 clones, about 83% of them singletons. Germline-derived CDR1 and CDR2 are SGDLS and YYNGEE. CDR3 length equals 14 residues. With 3 bases clipped from V and 4 bases from J, the junction kept 3 bases outside the gene matches. Sequenced input: peripheral blood. This chain uses TRBV9 with TRBJ2-7; 11 nucleotides agree with TRBD1. The TCR originated in a human donor in a cohort sampled during active COVID-19. This CDR3 is CASSGGTGGYEQYF. CDR3 DNA sequence: TGTGCCAGCAGCGGAGGGACAGGGGGATACGAGCAGTACTTC. Using reference TRBV9 and TRBJ2-7 for the parts outside the CDR3, the full variable domain is DSGVTQTPKHLITATGQRVTLRCSPRSGDLSVYWYQQSLDQGLQFLIQYYNGEERAKGNILERFSAQQFPDLHSELNLSSLELGDSALYFCASSGGTGGYEQYFGPGTRLTVT.